This T cell receptor (beta chain) appears in the sequencing data of a study of control samples from healthy donors and cancer patients (TCRdb year 2020). Its CDR3 holds 14 amino acids, cysteine through phenylalanine. Here the CDR3 DNA is all that survives: 42 bases in frame from base 1. A distance of 12 bases separates the germline ends of V and J, which lose 2 bases and 7 bases respectively. CDR1 and CDR2, per the germline V gene, are MNHNS and SASEGT. Turning to this clone: Its specific antigen is unknown. No base quality information exists; no much larger clone differs at one position.

The protocol used for the library was the immunoSEQ multiplex PCR assay. TCRdb mirrors the immuneACCESS table, restricted to in-frame sequences. Some clones are absent from its copies; in checked studies, under half trace to an unresolved V gene, and the reason for the others is unknown. This sample gives about 190,000 clones in total; about 89% of them show up just once. About 2% of the sample goes to the ten largest clones. The receptor comes from a man aged 25-40 years in good health. This sequence uses TRBV6-1 and TRBJ1-5; TRBD1 is possibly the D segment (5 matching bases). Sequences were obtained from blood. The CDR3 reads CASSEQGGRQPQHF. The sequenced DNA is TGTGCCAGCAGTGAACAGGGAGGGAGGCAGCCCCAGCATTTT.